The 18 T cell receptor beta chains in this list originate from one sample, sequenced in a study of cytomegalovirus exposure and HLA in healthy donors. PCR involved 60 Vbeta and 13 Jbeta primers. Sequenced by immunoSEQ multiplex PCR; TCRdb stores in-frame clones only, minus some. The sample has around 160,000 clones; under 85% are singletons. Sequenced material: PBMCs. The receptor source for this set is a woman aged 40 to 49 in good health and CMV-seropositive.

With respect to this clone: The sample contains more than one DNA sequence encoding this CDR3. V gene TRBV5-1 combines with J gene TRBJ1-1, with 7 bases that match TRBD1. The germline V gene has CDR1 SGHRS and CDR2 YFSETQ. This CDR3 region has 15 residues. The junction had 11 bases not matched to a gene; V was cut back by 4 bases and J by 5 bases. The CDR3 spells CASSKESGGRTEAFF. CDR3 nucleotide sequence: TGCGCCAGCAGCAAAGAATCAGGGGGTAGGACTGAAGCTTTCTTT.

V gene TRBV30 combines with J gene TRBJ2-7; TRBD1 matches 8 bases. The CDR3 sequence is 16 residues long. V was pared by 3 bases and J by 4 bases, with 14 bases of the junction left unmatched. CDR1 is GTSNPN, CDR2 SVGIG, per germline (reference sequence). CDR3 loop: CAWRLARDRTKYEQYF. DNA of the CDR3: TGTGCCTGGAGACTAGCCCGGGACAGGACAAAATACGAGCAGTACTTC.

A few counts support this clone. The CDR3: CASSLYGGTKNIQYF. In DNA form, the CDR3 reads TGTGCCAGTAGTCTTTACGGGGGAACCAAAAACATTCAGTACTTC. The rearrangement uses TRBV19 and TRBJ2-4; maybe TRBD2 (6 bases). Germline V CDR1 and CDR2: LNHDA, SQIVND (reference sequence). The CDR3 has 15 amino acids. Between the trimmed V and J ends, which lost 5 bases and 2 bases, there was a span of 13 bases.

This rearrangement joins TRBV5-6 to TRBJ2-5; perhaps TRBD2 as D (6 bases). The CDR3 runs to 15 residues. Trimming removed 4 bases at V and 4 bases at J, with 17 bases between. Germline V lookup: CDR1 SGHDT, CDR2 YYEEEE. In DNA, the CDR3 is TGTGCCAGCAGCCCCGGTACGGGGGAAGGAGAGACCCAGTACTTC. Amino acids: CASSPGTGEGETQYF.

This sequence joins TRBV5-4 and TRBJ1-2; 8 bases match TRBD1. The CDR3 is 14 residues long. The V gene's germline CDR1 is SGHNT and CDR2 YYREEE (reference sequence). V gave up 4 bases and J gave up 3 bases; unmatched junction bases: 5. The CDR3 loop is CASSGMDRDYGYTF. The CDR3 coding sequence is TGTGCCAGCAGCGGCATGGACAGGGACTATGGCTACACCTTC.

Worth noting for this clone: The same CDR3 arises from other DNA sequences in this sample as well. The J gene is TRBJ1-6, the V gene TRBV7-9, with a tentative D call TRBD1 (6 bases). There are 15 residues in the CDR3. Germline-derived CDR1 and CDR2 are SEHNR and FQNEAQ (reference sequence). V was cut by 4 bases and J by 6 bases, with 13 bases left in between. CDR3 in amino acids: CASSSSDSSNSPLHF. DNA of the CDR3: TGTGCCAGCAGCTCGTCGGACAGCTCTAATTCACCCCTCCACTTT. Supplemented by reference TRBV7-9 and TRBJ1-6, the full variable domain reads DTGVSQNPRHKITKRGQNVTFRCDPISEHNRLYWYRQTLGQGPEFLTYFQNEAQLEKSRLLSDRFSAERPKGSFSTLEIQRTEQGDSAMYLCASSSSDSSNSPLHFGNGTRLTVT.

This chain uses TRBV7-9 with TRBJ2-1; no clear D gene. CDR3 size: 14 residues. Deletions cut 1 base from V and 8 bases from J, with 12 bases between. CDR1 is SEHNR, CDR2 FQNEAQ, per germline (reference sequence). The CDR3 sequence: CASSLEQPGDEQFF. As DNA, the CDR3 is TGTGCCAGCAGCTTAGAACAGCCTGGCGATGAGCAGTTCTTC.

The V gene is TRBV19, the J gene TRBJ2-7; 10 nucleotides align to TRBD1. The V gene's germline CDR1 is LNHDA and CDR2 SQIVND (reference sequence). J gave up 3 bases and V 4 bases, and 0 bases lay outside the gene matches. This CDR3 has 13 amino acids. The DNA of the CDR3 is TGTGCCAGTAGTAGGACAGGGGGCTACGAGCAGTACTTC. Its translation is CASSRTGGYEQYF. Drawing the rest from reference TRBV19 and TRBJ2-7, the complete variable domain is DGGITQSPKYLFRKEGQNVTLSCEQNLNHDAMYWYRQDPGQGLRLIYYSQIVNDFQKGDIAEGYSVSREKKESFPLTVTSAQKNPTAFYLCASSRTGGYEQYFGPGTRLTVT.

The chain combines TRBV27 with TRBJ2-5, with 7 bases identical to TRBD1. The assigned J gene may be wrong: the sequence end matches TRBJ2-7 better. Germline CDR1 and CDR2: MNHEY and SMNVEV (reference sequence). This CDR3 contains 15 residues. CDR3 sequence: CASSLGPTGRNEQYF. In DNA, the CDR3 is TGTGCCAGCAGTTTAGGGCCGACAGGGCGGAACGAGCAGTACTTC.

The V and J genes are TRBV11-2 and TRBJ2-2, with a possible D match to TRBD1 (7 bases). The CDR3 has 14 amino acids. V was cut by 5 bases and J by 6 bases, with 13 bases left in between. Per germline, CDR1 SGHAT and CDR2 FQNNGV. The CDR3 nucleotides are TGTGCCAGCAGCATCAGGGGGGCCCCCGGGGAGCTGTTTTTT. Protein product: CASSIRGAPGELFF.

V and J are TRBV5-4 and TRBJ2-3, with TRBD1 matching 11 bases. V lost 4 bases and J lost 2; bases outside the gene matches: 6. The CDR3 extends over 16 amino acids. CDR1 is SGHNT and CDR2 is YYREEE in the germline V gene (reference sequence). DNA of the CDR3: TGTGCCAGCAGCCCCGGACAGGGGGCTTACACAGATACGCAGTATTTT. This sequence encodes CASSPGQGAYTDTQYF.

In this sample, this clone turned up once. The same CDR3 arises from other DNA sequences in this sample as well. This rearrangement joins TRBV6-5 to TRBJ1-1; D remains ambiguous. The V gene's germline CDR1 is MNHEY and CDR2 SVGAGI. The CDR3 runs 15 residues. V was shortened by 2 bases and J by 0 bases, with 10 bases between the two germline ends. In DNA form, the CDR3 reads TGTGCCAGCAGTTACGGAGGAGGACTGAACACTGAAGCTTTCTTT. Translating gives CASSYGGGLNTEAFF.

The chain couples TRBV6-1 to TRBJ1-5; 7 nucleotides line up with TRBD1. J gave up 5 bases and V 5 bases, and 6 bases lay outside the gene matches. The CDR3 is 14 residues long. CDR1 is MNHNS and CDR2 is SASEGT in the germline V gene. CDR3 coding DNA: TGTGCCAGCAGTCCCGGGACAGTGTATCAGCCCCAGCATTTT. Translating gives CASSPGTVYQPQHF.

The rearrangement joins TRBV28 to TRBJ2-7, with 9 nucleotides matching TRBD1. Germline trimming cut 4 bases from V and 2 bases from J; bases unmatched to any gene: 3. The length of the CDR3 is 14 residues. The germline V gene has CDR1 MDHEN and CDR2 SYDVKM. The CDR3 protein is CASSSRTGAYEQYF. In DNA form, the CDR3 reads TGTGCCAGCAGTTCGCGGACAGGGGCCTACGAGCAGTACTTC.

The CDR3 loop is CASSLGLYTDTQYF. The CDR3 coding sequence is TGTGCCAGCAGCTTAGGCCTCTATACAGATACGCAGTATTTT. The chain links TRBV11-2 to TRBJ2-3; D not resolved. V gave up 1 base and J gave up 3 bases, with 8 bases separating them. Per germline, CDR1 SGHAT and CDR2 FQNNGV. The CDR3 length is 14 residues.

CDR3 nucleotides: TGTGCCAGCAGCTTAGGGTACGGAGACCCCACTTATAGCAATCAGCCCCAGCATTTT. As protein: CASSLGYGDPTYSNQPQHF. The chain links TRBV11-3 to TRBJ1-5; D call uncertain. This CDR3 is 19 amino acids long. V was clipped by 1 base and J by 0 bases, with 19 bases between them. Germline CDR1 reads SGHNT; CDR2 reads YENEEA.

As regards this clone: The same CDR3 is also encoded by other DNA sequences in this sample. V is TRBV28 and J is TRBJ2-4; TRBD1 matches 9 bases. Germline V gene lookup returns CDR1 MDHEN and CDR2 SYDVKM. Losses at the gene ends were 6 bases for V and 8 bases for J; bases not matched to a gene: 8. This CDR3 is 14 amino acids long. CDR3 DNA sequence: TGTGCCAGCAGCTTAGGGACAGGGCTGGACATTCAGTACTTC. Its protein product is CASSLGTGLDIQYF.

The rearrangement links TRBV5-1 to TRBJ2-3, with 11 bases lining up with TRBD2. This CDR3 is 17 amino acids long. In germline, CDR1 is SGHRS, CDR2 YFSETQ. Trimming removed 0 bases from V and 0 bases from J; junction bases left unmatched: 3. Written as DNA, the CDR3 is TGCGCCAGCAGCTTGGCTAGCGGGGGGACTAGCACAGATACGCAGTATTTT. Translated, it gives CASSLASGGTSTDTQYF.